These 6 T cell receptor beta chains share one sample of origin, sequenced in a study of T cell clones after liver transplantation. TCRdb's table, derived via immunoSEQ multiplex PCR, lists solely in-frame clones and lacks some. Among about 51,000 clones listed, approximately 87% were seen once. Source: CD8+ T cells from blood, taken 12 months after liver transplant. The origin of the receptors is a human patient who received a liver transplant. Some T cells may have originated in the graft donor.

V is TRBV19 and J is TRBJ2-7; a possible D gene is TRBD1 (6 bases). Germline lookup yields CDR1 LNHDA and CDR2 SQIVND (reference sequence). The CDR3 contains 14 residues. Trimming took off 4 bases at V and 7 bases at J, with 17 bases between the two ends. The CDR3 region is CASSTHHRVEEQYF. The CDR3, as DNA: TGTGCCAGTAGTACCCACCACAGGGTGGAGGAGCAGTACTTC.

This clone was detected only a few times. The rearrangement uses TRBV11-2 and TRBJ1-5; D might be TRBD1 (5 bases). V dropped 0 bases and J dropped 4 bases, with 10 bases sitting between them. The germline V gene encodes CDR1 SGHAT and CDR2 FQNNGV. The CDR3 extends over 15 amino acids. The CDR3 loop reads CASSLDPGVNQPQHF. CDR3 DNA sequence: TGTGCCAGCAGCTTAGATCCGGGGGTAAATCAGCCCCAGCATTTT.

The chain employs TRBV5-6 and TRBJ2-6, with D uncertain. With 2 bases removed from V and 8 bases from J, the gap between germline ends came to 5 bases. CDR1 SGHDT and CDR2 YYEEEE come from the germline V gene. The CDR3 is 12 residues long. The CDR3 loop is CASSFGPNVLTF. The CDR3 bases are TGTGCCAGCAGCTTTGGACCCAACGTCCTGACTTTC.

In this sample, this clone turned up once. The chain uses TRBV11-2 and TRBJ2-7; 9 bases line up with TRBD1. J was trimmed by 5 bases and V by 6 bases; bases with no gene match: 5. Germline V lookup: CDR1 SGHAT, CDR2 FQNNGV. CDR3 length equals 13 residues. CDR3 in amino acids: CASRWGQGHEQYF. In DNA form, the CDR3 reads TGTGCCAGCAGGTGGGGACAGGGCCACGAGCAGTACTTC.

The J gene is TRBJ2-4, the V gene TRBV14, with TRBD1 as a possible D gene (5 bases). This CDR3 spans 14 amino acids. Germline CDR1 reads SGHDN; CDR2 reads FVKESK. The V gene lost 3 bases and the J gene lost 5 bases, with 11 bases spanning the gap. CDR3 sequence reads: CASSQDLTENIQYF. In DNA, the CDR3 is TGTGCCAGCAGCCAGGACCTGACAGAAAACATTCAGTACTTC.

This clone showed up just a few times. V is TRBV30 and J is TRBJ1-2; 12 bases are a match to TRBD1. Germline V CDR1 and CDR2: GTSNPN, SVGIG (reference sequence). The CDR3 extends over 14 amino acids. V was pared by 3 bases and J by 4 bases, with 3 bases of the junction left unmatched. The CDR3 loop reads CAWRWGQGAYGYTF. In nucleotides, the CDR3 is TGTGCCTGGAGGTGGGGACAGGGGGCCTATGGCTACACCTTC.